These 20 T cell receptor beta chains came from one sample sequenced in a study of blood T cell repertoires in COVID-19. Using immunoSEQ multiplex PCR, the repertoire was profiled, and TCRdb retains in-frame clones only, with some absent. Counted here are roughly 520,000 clones, around 87% occurring once; the ten biggest clones make up 1.8%. Sequencing used PBMCs or T cells enriched from blood (not recorded which). The receptors stem from a woman aged 40 to 50 who had recovered from COVID-19.

The gene calls are TRBV5-5 and TRBJ1-1; D remains ambiguous. CDR1 is SGHKS, CDR2 YYEKEE, per germline (reference sequence). This CDR3 has 13 residues. V shed 4 bases and J shed 4 bases, with 11 bases lying between them. CDR3 residues: CASSRWARTEAFF. CDR3 DNA sequence: TGTGCCAGCAGCCGGTGGGCCCGCACTGAAGCTTTCTTT. The variable domain in full, with the rest retrieved from reference TRBV5-5 and TRBJ1-1, is DAGVTQSPTHLIKTRGQQVTLRCSPISGHKSVSWYQQVLGQGPQFIFQYYEKEERGRGNFPDRFSARQFPNYSSELNVNALLLGDSALYLCASSRWARTEAFFGQGTRLTVV.

The genes are TRBV5-1 and TRBJ2-1, with TRBD2 matching over 8 bases. V shed 4 bases and J 8 bases; nucleotides not matched to a gene: 8. Germline V gives CDR1 SGHRS, CDR2 YFSETQ. This CDR3 is 14 amino acids long. The CDR3 spells CASSDSGTFYEQFF. DNA of the CDR3: TGCGCCAGCAGCGATAGCGGGACGTTTTATGAGCAGTTCTTC.

CDR3: CASSLPGGLEAFF. CDR3 coding DNA: TGTGCCAGCAGCTTACCAGGGGGGCTTGAAGCTTTCTTT. The chain recombines TRBV7-8 with TRBJ1-1; TRBD1 agrees at 7 bases. Unmatched junction bases numbered 4, after V lost 2 bases and J lost 7 bases. Germline lookup yields CDR1 SGHVS and CDR2 FQNEAQ. The CDR3 is 13 residues long.

This clone showed up just once. The chain recombines TRBV19 with TRBJ2-3; TRBD1 agrees at 9 bases. Germline CDR1 LNHDA, CDR2 SQIVND (reference sequence). J lost 0 bases, V lost 5 bases, and 9 bases had no gene match. The CDR3 has 17 amino acids. CDR3 DNA sequence: TGTGCCAGTAGTGCGCGAGTGGGACAGGGAAGCACAGATACGCAGTATTTT. It translates to CASSARVGQGSTDTQYF. Complete variable domain (other parts from reference TRBV19 and TRBJ2-3): DGGITQSPKYLFRKEGQNVTLSCEQNLNHDAMYWYRQDPGQGLRLIYYSQIVNDFQKGDIAEGYSVSREKKESFPLTVTSAQKNPTAFYLCASSARVGQGSTDTQYFGPGTRLTVL.

The chain has TRBV5-1 and TRBJ2-7; 10 bases map to TRBD1. The CDR3 loop spans 15 amino acids. With V trimmed by 0 bases and J by 2 bases, 2 bases remained unmatched. From germline, CDR1 is SGHRS and CDR2 YFSETQ. The CDR3 reads CASSLDGTGAYEQYF. CDR3 bases: TGCGCCAGCAGCTTGGATGGGACAGGGGCCTACGAGCAGTACTTC. Supplemented by reference TRBV5-1 and TRBJ2-7, the full variable domain reads KAGVTQTPRYLIKTRGQQVTLSCSPISGHRSVSWYQQTPGQGLQFLFEYFSETQRNKGNFPGRFSGRQFSNSRSEMNVSTLELGDSALYLCASSLDGTGAYEQYFGPGTRLTVT.

This chain uses TRBV6-5 with TRBJ1-6; tentatively, D is TRBD1 (6 bases). V lost 1 base and J 6 bases, leaving 10 bases between the germline ends. The CDR3 runs to 15 residues. Germline CDR1 and CDR2: MNHEY and SVGAGI. CDR3 nucleotides: TGTGCCAGCAGTTACTACAGGGAGGGTAATTCACCCCTCCACTTT. Protein product: CASSYYREGNSPLHF.

The table lists this clone with a few counts. The chain is built from TRBV5-6 and TRBJ1-1, with 10 bases identical to TRBD1. CDR3 size: 17 residues. The junction had 13 bases not matched to a gene; V was cut back by 3 bases and J by 5 bases. Germline V gene sequence: CDR1 SGHDT, CDR2 YYEEEE. The CDR3 nucleotides are TGTGCCAGCAGCTCCCTCCGGGACAGGGGTGGTCGGACTGAAGCTTTCTTT. Translating gives CASSSLRDRGGRTEAFF.

The rearrangement links TRBV5-5 to TRBJ2-1; 9 bases agree with TRBD2. From germline, CDR1 is SGHKS and CDR2 YYEKEE (reference sequence). J gave up 8 bases and V 1 base, and 7 bases lay outside the gene matches. The CDR3 consists of 15 residues. The CDR3, as DNA: TGTGCCAGCAGCTTGTTAGCGGGAGTCGTTCATGAGCAGTTCTTC. Residues: CASSLLAGVVHEQFF.

This clone has only one observation. The chain employs TRBV5-6 and TRBJ1-2, with a possible D match to TRBD1 (6 bases). Germline CDR1 and CDR2: SGHDT and YYEEEE. Trimming took 3 bases from V and 8 from J, leaving 8 bases between them. The CDR3 contains 11 residues. The CDR3: CASSSGVGYTF. The CDR3, as DNA: TGTGCCAGCAGCTCAGGGGTCGGCTACACCTTC.

The chain links TRBV5-4 to TRBJ2-5; 8 bases fit TRBD1. Per the germline V gene, CDR1 is SGHNT and CDR2 is YYREEE (reference sequence). Trimming cost V 4 bases and J 4 bases; bases outside gene matches: 12. The CDR3 is made up of 16 amino acids. The CDR3 protein is CASSPGQGKIAETQYF. CDR3 nucleotides: TGTGCCAGCAGCCCCGGACAGGGAAAGATAGCAGAGACCCAGTACTTC.

CDR3: CATSTGHENTGELFF. CDR3 nucleotides: TGTGCCACCAGCACTGGGCACGAGAACACCGGGGAGCTGTTTTTT. The V gene is TRBV15, the J gene TRBJ2-2, with D hard to call. The germline V and J ends were trimmed by 4 bases and 1 base, with 10 bases remaining between them. This CDR3 is 15 amino acids long. CDR1 is LNHNV and CDR2 is YYDKDF in the germline V gene (reference sequence).

The chain has TRBV9 and TRBJ2-3, with D tentatively TRBD2 (6 bases). The CDR3 runs to 16 residues. The V gene lost 2 bases and the J gene lost 3 bases, with 16 bases spanning the gap. The germline V gene has CDR1 SGDLS and CDR2 YYNGEE. The chain's CDR3 is CASSVGLGSGTDTQYF. CDR3 DNA sequence: TGTGCCAGCAGCGTGGGGCTCGGGAGTGGTACAGATACGCAGTATTTT.

This sequence joins TRBV20-1 and TRBJ1-1; TRBD1 might be the D (5 bases). The ends were cut back, 3 bases at V and 7 bases at J, with 9 bases in the middle. CDR1 is DFQATT, CDR2 SNEGSKA, per germline (reference sequence). The CDR3 totals 11 residues. The CDR3 region is CSASRGNEAFF. The CDR3 DNA is TGCAGTGCTAGTAGGGGAAATGAAGCTTTCTTT.

This clone was observed a single time. The gene calls are TRBV12-5 and TRBJ1-1, with D perhaps matching TRBD1 (5 bases). Trimming cost V 5 bases and J 1 base, with 14 bases left between them. The germline V gene has CDR1 LGHNT and CDR2 FRNRAP. CDR3 length: 15 amino acids. The CDR3 loop is CASGPPGGGNTEAFF. The CDR3, as DNA: TGTGCTAGTGGTCCCCCCGGGGGAGGGAACACTGAAGCTTTCTTT. Filled out from reference TRBV12-5 and TRBJ1-1, the complete variable domain reads DARVTQTPRHKVTEMGQEVTMRCQPILGHNTVFWYRQTMMQGLELLAYFRNRAPLDDSGMPKDRFSAEMPDATLATLKIQPSEPRDSAVYFCASGPPGGGNTEAFFGQGTRLTVV.

The chain is built from TRBV19 and TRBJ2-4, with TRBD2 identical over 14 bases. Trimming removed 4 bases from V and 3 bases from J; junction bases left unmatched: 2. CDR3 length equals 16 residues. The germline V gene has CDR1 LNHDA and CDR2 SQIVND (reference sequence). Here the CDR3 reads CASSTGLAGGKNIQYF. The CDR3 coding sequence is TGTGCCAGTAGTACCGGACTAGCGGGAGGCAAAAACATTCAGTACTTC.

The J gene is TRBJ2-2, the V gene TRBV18; D possibly corresponds to TRBD1 (5 bases). Germline assignment: CDR1 KGHSH and CDR2 LQKENI. The CDR3 loop spans 17 amino acids. Trimming took off 0 bases at V and 4 bases at J, with 15 bases between the two ends. CDR3 loop: CASSPPRPGLSTGELFF. The CDR3 DNA reads as TGTGCCAGCTCACCACCGAGGCCAGGGCTGAGCACCGGGGAGCTGTTTTTT. Full variable domain (rest looked up from reference TRBV18 and TRBJ2-2): NAGVMQNPRHLVRRRGQEARLRCSPMKGHSHVYWYRQLPEEGLKFMVYLQKENIIDESGMPKERFSAEFPKEGPSILRIQQVVRGDSAAYFCASSPPRPGLSTGELFFGEGSRLTVL.

The chain couples TRBV18 to TRBJ2-7; 7 bases align to TRBD1. This CDR3 region has 15 residues. Trimming removed 3 bases from V and 3 bases from J; junction bases left unmatched: 8. Germline V CDR1 and CDR2: KGHSH, LQKENI. CDR3 in amino acids: CASSPGQQTFYEQYF. For the CDR3, the DNA is TGTGCCAGCTCACCGGGACAGCAGACTTTCTACGAGCAGTACTTC.

The rearrangement links TRBV25-1 to TRBJ2-7; 10 bases match TRBD1. There are 16 residues in the CDR3. V was clipped by 4 bases and J by 3 bases; unmatched bases: 9. Germline loops: CDR1 MGHDK, CDR2 SYGVNS. The CDR3 coding sequence is TGTGCCAGCAGTGGGGATCTGGGACAGGGGATCTACGAGCAGTACTTC. The encoded protein is CASSGDLGQGIYEQYF.

The V gene is TRBV7-2, the J gene TRBJ2-1; TRBD2 aligns across 12 bases. Per germline, CDR1 SGHTA and CDR2 FQGNSA. CDR3 length equals 15 residues. V was clipped by 0 bases and J by 8 bases; unmatched bases: 2. CDR3 coding DNA: TGTGCCAGCAGCTTAGCCCGACTAGCGGGAGATGAGCAGTTCTTC. Translating gives CASSLARLAGDEQFF.

This sequence joins TRBV4-3 and TRBJ2-3; TRBD2 agrees at 9 bases. J was trimmed by 0 bases and V by 6 bases; bases with no gene match: 4. The V gene's germline CDR1 is LGHNA and CDR2 YSLEER. This CDR3 spans 15 amino acids. CDR3 nucleotide sequence: TGCGCCAGCAGGCAAACTAGCGGGAGCACAGATACGCAGTATTTT. Its translation: CASRQTSGSTDTQYF.